A selection of T cell receptor beta chains follows, all from one sample in a study of blood T cell repertoires in COVID-19. Measured with immunoSEQ multiplex PCR; TCRdb has only the in-frame clones, and not every one. The table includes around 240,000 clones, around 84% detected once. Sequenced input: peripheral blood. These receptor sequences come from a middle-aged woman who had recovered from COVID-19. The CDR3 runs from the conserved cysteine through the conserved F or W. The D gene is left open where the match is weak. A row's size may be missing; if present it is once, few, many or a size class.

v_gene: TRBV28; abundance: .; j_gene: TRBJ2-7; d_gene: TRBD2; len: 15; CDR3nt: TGTGCCAGCAGGGCTCCTAGCGGGGGGGCCTACGAGCAGTACTTC; CDR3aa: CASRAPSGGAYEQYF
v_gene: TRBV12-5; abundance: .; j_gene: TRBJ1-1; d_gene: TRBD1; len: 20; CDR3nt: TGTGCTAGTGGTCTGCGCCCCTGGGGACAGGGTAGTTTTCTCAACACTGAAGCTTTCTTT; CDR3aa: CASGLRPWGQGSFLNTEAFF
v_gene: TRBV6-2/TRBV6-3; abundance: .; j_gene: TRBJ2-1; d_gene: .; len: 11; CDR3nt: TGTGCCAGCAGCAACTTACGGGAGCAGTTCTTC; CDR3aa: CASSNLREQFF
v_gene: TRBV6-1; abundance: .; j_gene: TRBJ2-1; d_gene: .; len: 14; CDR3nt: TGTGCCAGCAGTGAAGCCGTCGCAGGGCCCGAGCAGTTCTTC; CDR3aa: CASSEAVAGPEQFF
v_gene: TRBV7-6; abundance: .; j_gene: TRBJ2-3; d_gene: .; len: 18; CDR3nt: TGTGCCAGCAGCACAGTCGATCAGGGGTTATTTAGCACAGATACGCAGTATTTT; CDR3aa: CASSTVDQGLFSTDTQYF
v_gene: TRBV9; abundance: .; j_gene: TRBJ1-5; d_gene: .; len: 13; CDR3nt: TGTGCCAGCAGCGTAGGGGCTGGTCAGCCCCAGCATTTT; CDR3aa: CASSVGAGQPQHF
v_gene: TRBV7-9; abundance: .; j_gene: TRBJ2-7; d_gene: TRBD1; len: 14; CDR3nt: TGTGCCAGCAGCTCGTCGACAGGGGTGTACGAGCAGTACTTC; CDR3aa: CASSSSTGVYEQYF
v_gene: TRBV11-2; abundance: .; j_gene: TRBJ2-7; d_gene: .; len: 13; CDR3nt: TGTGCCAGCAGCTTAGTGGGCAGTGGGGAGCAGTACTTC; CDR3aa: CASSLVGSGEQYF
v_gene: TRBV6-1; abundance: .; j_gene: TRBJ1-6; d_gene: TRBD1; len: 15; CDR3nt: TGTGCCAGCAGTGAAGCGGAACAGGGGTATTCACCCCTCCACTTT; CDR3aa: CASSEAEQGYSPLHF
v_gene: TRBV7-9; abundance: .; j_gene: TRBJ2-7; d_gene: .; len: 14; CDR3nt: TGTGCCAGCAGCTTAGCGGGGGGCTCCTACGAGCAGTACTTC; CDR3aa: CASSLAGGSYEQYF
v_gene: TRBV6-5; abundance: .; j_gene: TRBJ2-1; d_gene: .; len: 14; CDR3nt: TGTGCCAGCAGTTACTTAACGGGTTCGGATGAGCAGTTCTTC; CDR3aa: CASSYLTGSDEQFF
v_gene: TRBV9; abundance: .; j_gene: TRBJ2-5; d_gene: .; len: 12; CDR3nt: TGTGCCAGCAGCGTAACAGAGGAGACCCAGTACTTC; CDR3aa: CASSVTEETQYF
v_gene: TRBV12-3/TRBV12-4; abundance: .; j_gene: TRBJ1-4; d_gene: .; len: 13; CDR3nt: TGTGCCAGCAGTTTGGGGACATATGAAAAACTGTTTTTT; CDR3aa: CASSLGTYEKLFF
v_gene: TRBV7-2; abundance: once; j_gene: TRBJ2-5; d_gene: .; len: 14; CDR3nt: TGTGCCAGCAGCTCAGGGACACCGCAAGAGACCCAGTACTTC; CDR3aa: CASSSGTPQETQYF
v_gene: TRBV18; abundance: .; j_gene: TRBJ1-1; d_gene: .; len: 14; CDR3nt: TGTGCCAGCTCACCAGAACAGCTCAACACTGAAGCTTTCTTT; CDR3aa: CASSPEQLNTEAFF
v_gene: TRBV20-1; abundance: .; j_gene: TRBJ1-4; d_gene: .; len: 13; CDR3nt: TGCAGTGCTAGTCCCAGTCAGAATGAAAAACTGTTTTTT; CDR3aa: CSASPSQNEKLFF
v_gene: TRBV19; abundance: .; j_gene: TRBJ2-1; d_gene: TRBD1; len: 15; CDR3nt: TGTGCCAGTTCACCGGACAGGGTTTCCTACAATGAGCAGTTCTTC; CDR3aa: CASSPDRVSYNEQFF
v_gene: TRBV5-1; abundance: few; j_gene: TRBJ2-7; d_gene: .; len: 15; CDR3nt: TGCGCCAGCAGCTTGGAGGCGGGGTCACCCTACGAGCAGTACTTC; CDR3aa: CASSLEAGSPYEQYF
v_gene: TRBV6-2/TRBV6-3; abundance: .; j_gene: TRBJ2-5; d_gene: .; len: 14; CDR3nt: TGTGCCAGCAGCCCCAGGGAAGTATTGGAGACCCAGTACTTC; CDR3aa: CASSPREVLETQYF
v_gene: TRBV19; abundance: .; j_gene: TRBJ2-7; d_gene: TRBD1; len: 16; CDR3nt: TGTGCCAGTAGTATCGGACAGGGCGAGGTTTCCTACGAGCAGTACTTC; CDR3aa: CASSIGQGEVSYEQYF
v_gene: TRBV19; abundance: few; j_gene: TRBJ1-5; d_gene: .; len: 14; CDR3nt: TGTGCCAGTAGTAAGACAGTTAGCAATCAGCCCCAGCATTTT; CDR3aa: CASSKTVSNQPQHF
v_gene: TRBV18; abundance: .; j_gene: TRBJ2-1; d_gene: TRBD1; len: 15; CDR3nt: TGTGCCAGCTCACGACCGGGACAGGGTCTGCATGAGCAGTTCTTC; CDR3aa: CASSRPGQGLHEQFF
v_gene: TRBV21-1; abundance: once; j_gene: TRBJ2-2; d_gene: .; len: 16; CDR3nt: TGTGCCAGCAGCAAAGAGCAGGGAGGTAGGTCCGGGGAGCTGTTTTTT; CDR3aa: CASSKEQGGRSGELFF
v_gene: TRBV14; abundance: .; j_gene: TRBJ1-5; d_gene: TRBD1; len: 20; CDR3nt: TGTGCCAGCAGCCAAGTGACCGGGACAGGGGACGTCGGGTTGAATCAGCCCCAGCATTTT; CDR3aa: CASSQVTGTGDVGLNQPQHF
v_gene: TRBV2; abundance: few; j_gene: TRBJ1-5; d_gene: .; len: 13; CDR3nt: TGTGCCAGCAGACGACAGGTTCATCAGCCCCAGCATTTT; CDR3aa: CASRRQVHQPQHF
v_gene: TRBV5-1; abundance: .; j_gene: TRBJ1-3; d_gene: .; len: 17; CDR3nt: TGCGCCAGCAGACGGATGACGGCGGCCGGCTCTGGAAACACCATATATTTT; CDR3aa: CASRRMTAAGSGNTIYF
v_gene: TRBV7-3; abundance: .; j_gene: TRBJ2-7; d_gene: .; len: 13; CDR3nt: TGTGCCAGCAGCTTGGCGGGGGCAGGGGAGCAGTACTTC; CDR3aa: CASSLAGAGEQYF
v_gene: TRBV5-6; abundance: .; j_gene: TRBJ2-6; d_gene: TRBD2; len: 18; CDR3nt: TGTGCCAGCAGCCCGATGGGGGCGGGGGGTTCTGGGGCCAACGTCCTGACTTTC; CDR3aa: CASSPMGAGGSGANVLTF
v_gene: TRBV30; abundance: .; j_gene: TRBJ1-6; d_gene: TRBD1; len: 14; CDR3nt: TGTGCCTGGACCATGACAGGGGCGGGTTCACCCCTCCACTTT; CDR3aa: CAWTMTGAGSPLHF
v_gene: TRBV5-1; abundance: once; j_gene: TRBJ2-3; d_gene: TRBD2; len: 14; CDR3nt: TGCGCCAGCCGACTAGCGGGGTACACAGATACGCAGTATTTT; CDR3aa: CASRLAGYTDTQYF
v_gene: TRBV11-3; abundance: .; j_gene: TRBJ1-1; d_gene: .; len: 13; CDR3nt: TGTGCCAGCAGCCCCGGGACTTACACTGAAGCTTTCTTT; CDR3aa: CASSPGTYTEAFF
v_gene: TRBV5-4; abundance: .; j_gene: TRBJ2-7; d_gene: .; len: 14; CDR3nt: TGTGCCAGCAGCTTCGGGCAGGGTCTGGACGAGCAGTACTTC; CDR3aa: CASSFGQGLDEQYF
v_gene: TRBV6-5; abundance: once; j_gene: TRBJ1-5; d_gene: .; len: 12; CDR3nt: TGTGCCAGCTCTCCGCCGGGTCAGCCCCAGCATTTT; CDR3aa: CASSPPGQPQHF
v_gene: TRBV6-2/TRBV6-3; abundance: .; j_gene: TRBJ1-1; d_gene: .; len: 17; CDR3nt: TGTGCCAGCAGTTACTCCGACAGCAGGGTTACGAACACTGAAGCTTTCTTT; CDR3aa: CASSYSDSRVTNTEAFF
v_gene: TRBV6-6; abundance: .; j_gene: TRBJ1-6; d_gene: .; len: 14; CDR3nt: TGTGCCGGTTCGGAGAGCGCCTATAATTCACCCCTCCACTTT; CDR3aa: CAGSESAYNSPLHF
v_gene: TRBV11-3; abundance: .; j_gene: TRBJ2-7; d_gene: TRBD2; len: 14; CDR3nt: TGTGCCAGCAGCCCTGGGGGGGGGATCAACGAGCAGTACTTC; CDR3aa: CASSPGGGINEQYF
v_gene: TRBV7-9; abundance: .; j_gene: TRBJ1-2; d_gene: .; len: 13; CDR3nt: TGTGCCAGCAGCTTAGGGCAGGGTGGCGGCTACACCTTC; CDR3aa: CASSLGQGGGYTF
v_gene: TRBV4-3; abundance: once; j_gene: TRBJ2-5; d_gene: TRBD1; len: 16; CDR3nt: TGCGCCAGCAGCCAAGATTGGGACAGGGTAAAAGAGACCCAGTACTTC; CDR3aa: CASSQDWDRVKETQYF
v_gene: TRBV5-1; abundance: .; j_gene: TRBJ2-7; d_gene: .; len: 15; CDR3nt: TGCGCCAGCAGCTTCTTCCAGGGGAGCTCCTACGAGCAGTACTTC; CDR3aa: CASSFFQGSSYEQYF
v_gene: TRBV12-3/TRBV12-4; abundance: few; j_gene: TRBJ1-2; d_gene: .; len: 12; CDR3nt: TGTGCCAGCAGTTCGACAGCTTATGGCTACACCTTC; CDR3aa: CASSSTAYGYTF
v_gene: TRBV4-3; abundance: .; j_gene: TRBJ2-6; d_gene: .; len: 16; CDR3nt: TGCGCCAGCAGCCAAGATACGACTTCTGGGGCCAACGTCCTGACTTTC; CDR3aa: CASSQDTTSGANVLTF
v_gene: TRBV7-2; abundance: .; j_gene: TRBJ1-5; d_gene: .; len: 14; CDR3nt: TGTGCCAGCAGCAGAGGGAGGAGCAATCAGCCCCAGCATTTT; CDR3aa: CASSRGRSNQPQHF
v_gene: TRBV7-3; abundance: few; j_gene: TRBJ2-2; d_gene: TRBD1; len: 15; CDR3nt: TGTGCCAGCAGCTCCGGGACAGGGGCTTCCCGGGAGCTGTTTTTT; CDR3aa: CASSSGTGASRELFF
v_gene: TRBV5-1; abundance: .; j_gene: TRBJ2-3; d_gene: TRBD1; len: 15; CDR3nt: TGCGCCAGCAGCTGGCAGGGACAGGGGACAGATACGCAGTATTTT; CDR3aa: CASSWQGQGTDTQYF
v_gene: TRBV4-3; abundance: .; j_gene: TRBJ2-2; d_gene: TRBD1; len: 16; CDR3nt: TGCGCCAGCAGCCAAGCCGGGACAGGGTACACCGGGGAGCTGTTTTTT; CDR3aa: CASSQAGTGYTGELFF
v_gene: TRBV30; abundance: .; j_gene: TRBJ2-5; d_gene: .; len: 11; CDR3nt: TGTGCCTGGAGTGGGGGCGGCGCCCAGTACTTC; CDR3aa: CAWSGGGAQYF
v_gene: TRBV27; abundance: .; j_gene: TRBJ2-1; d_gene: .; len: 14; CDR3nt: TGTGCCAGCAGTTTCGACTCCAACTACAATGAGCAGTTCTTC; CDR3aa: CASSFDSNYNEQFF
v_gene: TRBV6-2/TRBV6-3; abundance: once; j_gene: TRBJ1-5; d_gene: .; len: 16; CDR3nt: TGTGCCAGCAGTCGACCACAGGGCCCGGTCAATCAGCCCCAGCATTTT; CDR3aa: CASSRPQGPVNQPQHF
v_gene: TRBV30; abundance: .; j_gene: TRBJ2-7; d_gene: TRBD1; len: 12; CDR3nt: TGTGCCCTTGGACAGGGGGCTTATGAGCAGTACTTC; CDR3aa: CALGQGAYEQYF
v_gene: TRBV6-5; abundance: .; j_gene: TRBJ2-7; d_gene: .; len: 12; CDR3nt: TGTGCCAGCAGCAGGGGTACCTACGAGCAGTACTTC; CDR3aa: CASSRGTYEQYF
v_gene: TRBV12-3/TRBV12-4; abundance: .; j_gene: TRBJ1-2; d_gene: .; len: 13; CDR3nt: TGTGCCAGCAGCCTTCTGCTCTTGGCAGGCTACACCTTC; CDR3aa: CASSLLLLAGYTF
v_gene: TRBV29-1; abundance: .; j_gene: TRBJ2-5; d_gene: .; len: 13; CDR3nt: TGCAGCGTTGATTACAGCTTTCAAGAGACCCAGTACTTC; CDR3aa: CSVDYSFQETQYF
v_gene: TRBV7-9; abundance: .; j_gene: TRBJ2-3; d_gene: .; len: 14; CDR3nt: TGTGCCAGCAGCACCCGACTAGGCCCAGATACGCAGTATTTT; CDR3aa: CASSTRLGPDTQYF
v_gene: TRBV15; abundance: .; j_gene: TRBJ2-5; d_gene: TRBD1; len: 17; CDR3nt: TGTGCCACCAGCAAATCCGGGACAGGGGTTACCGGGGGGACCCAGTACTTC; CDR3aa: CATSKSGTGVTGGTQYF